These 11 T cell receptor beta chains came from one sample sequenced in a study of shared clonotypes between healthy human individuals. The protocol was immunoSEQ multiplex PCR, while the TCRdb copy is restricted to in-frame clones and leaves out a portion. The sample contains 2 million to 2.5 million clones, 80% to 95% of which appear only once. The sequenced material came from naive CD4+ T cells from PBMCs. Subset in this sample: CD45RA+ positively selected. These TCRs come from a man younger than 35 in good health. Some clones in this sample may be carry-over from other donors' samples.

Details on this clone: Other nucleotide sequences from this sample produce the same CDR3. The gene calls are TRBV6-5 and TRBJ1-1; D perhaps matches TRBD1 (5 bases). V was shortened by 0 bases and J by 3 bases, with 8 bases between the two germline ends. The CDR3 runs 14 residues. Germline values: CDR1 MNHEY, CDR2 SVGAGI. CDR3 bases: TGTGCCAGCAGTTACTCGGGGGGTGACACTGAAGCTTTCTTT. Translating gives CASSYSGGDTEAFF.

The V gene is TRBV9, the J gene TRBJ2-5; TRBD2 agrees at 7 bases. Unmatched junction bases numbered 3, after V lost 4 bases and J lost 3 bases. Germline CDR1 and CDR2: SGDLS and YYNGEE. The CDR3 sequence is 13 residues long. Written as DNA, the CDR3 is TGTGCCAGCAGCCTCGGGGGGAAAGAGACCCAGTACTTC. It encodes CASSLGGKETQYF.

The chain recombines TRBV5-4 with TRBJ2-7; D is possibly TRBD1 (6 bases). CDR3 length equals 15 residues. V gave up 3 bases and J gave up 1 base, with 14 bases separating them. Germline V gene data show CDR1 as SGHNT and CDR2 as YYREEE (reference sequence). The CDR3: CASSSSGVTSYEQYF. As DNA, the CDR3 is TGTGCCAGCAGCTCCTCAGGGGTGACTTCCTACGAGCAGTACTTC.

This clone was seen once. The chain links TRBV6-5 to TRBJ2-3; a weak D match, TRBD2 (7 bases). This CDR3 is built from 15 residues. The ends were cut back, 0 bases at V and 5 bases at J, with 12 bases in the middle. In germline, CDR1 is MNHEY, CDR2 SVGAGI. DNA of the CDR3: TGTGCCAGCAGTTACTCGATAGGGGGGGGAGATACGCAGTATTTT. Encoded protein: CASSYSIGGGDTQYF.

This clone was detected only once. The same CDR3 arises from other DNA sequences in this sample as well. J is TRBJ1-1 and V is TRBV5-4, with 8 positions matching TRBD1. The CDR3 is 14 residues long. After removal of 1 base from V and 5 bases from J, the junction contained 4 bases not matched to a gene. Per the germline V gene, CDR1 is SGHNT and CDR2 is YYREEE (reference sequence). In nucleotides, the CDR3 is TGTGCCAGCAGCTTGACAGGGGGAAGAACTGAAGCTTTCTTT. Translation: CASSLTGGRTEAFF.

The chain uses TRBV11-2 and TRBJ1-1; D may be TRBD1 (5 bases). The germline V gene encodes CDR1 SGHAT and CDR2 FQNNGV. The V gene lost 5 bases and the J gene lost 1 base, with 14 bases spanning the gap. The CDR3 is 15 residues long. The CDR3 loop is CASSRYHGGNTEAFF. CDR3 nucleotide sequence: TGTGCCAGCAGCCGATATCACGGGGGGAACACTGAAGCTTTCTTT.

V usage is TRBV14 and J usage is TRBJ1-1, with 9 bases aligning to TRBD1. Germline CDR1 SGHDN, CDR2 FVKESK. V lost 4 bases, J lost 1 base, and 7 bases stayed unmatched. The CDR3 is 16 residues long. CDR3 region: CASSRGQGRGNTEAFF. The DNA of the CDR3 is TGTGCCAGCAGCCGGGGACAGGGCCGGGGGAACACTGAAGCTTTCTTT.

The chain links TRBV15 to TRBJ1-5, with TRBD1 matching 9 bases. This CDR3 has 20 amino acids. Per germline, CDR1 LNHNV and CDR2 YYDKDF (reference sequence). Trimming removed 0 bases from V and 5 bases from J; junction bases left unmatched: 17. CDR3 region: CATSRDRWTGDPGVDQPQHF. CDR3 sequence (DNA): TGTGCCACCAGCAGAGATCGGTGGACAGGGGACCCGGGGGTGGATCAGCCCCAGCATTTT.

The rearrangement uses TRBV29-1 and TRBJ2-5, with 9 bases identical to TRBD1. Judging by the DNA end, TRBJ2-7 fits better; the J call may be wrong. The V gene's germline CDR1 is SQVTM and CDR2 ANQGSEA. The CDR3 has 12 amino acids. The CDR3 region is CSGGTGWNEQYF. The CDR3 DNA reads TGCAGCGGGGGGACAGGGTGGAACGAGCAGTACTTC.

The CDR3 reads CASRGVGKPQHF. The DNA of the CDR3 is TGTGCCAGCAGAGGGGTGGGCAAACCCCAGCATTTT. J is TRBJ1-5 and V is TRBV28; perhaps TRBD1 as D (5 bases). This CDR3 spans 12 amino acids. V lost 6 bases and J 10 bases, leaving 13 bases between the germline ends. The germline gives CDR1 MDHEN, CDR2 SYDVKM.

The CDR3 nucleotides are TGTGCCACCCGGTGGATCCCTAGCACAGATACGCAGTATTTT. This gives the protein CATRWIPSTDTQYF. The chain carries TRBV27 and TRBJ2-3; D is undetermined. Germline CDR1 MNHEY, CDR2 SMNVEV (reference sequence). V was shortened by 10 bases and J by 0 bases, with 14 bases between the two germline ends. This CDR3 has 14 residues.